The 8 T cell receptor beta chains in this list originate from one sample, sequenced in a study of cytomegalovirus exposure and HLA in healthy donors. The PCR had 60 Vbeta and 13 Jbeta primers. The repertoire was sequenced with immunoSEQ multiplex PCR; TCRdb's copy has only in-frame clones and lacks some. The sample includes 180,000 or so clones, approximately 78% of them seen just once. The specimen was PBMCs. All receptors come from a human donor in good health.

This rearrangement joins TRBV7-9 to TRBJ1-2; D is unclear. Trimming shortened V by 2 bases and J by 3 bases, and 4 bases separated the two germline ends. The CDR3 covers 12 residues. Looked up from germline, CDR1 is SEHNR and CDR2 is FQNEAQ (reference sequence). Here the CDR3 DNA reads TGTGCCAGCAGCTTACAGGACTATGGCTACACCTTC. It encodes CASSLQDYGYTF.

A note on this clone: At the DNA level, this CDR3 is encoded by other sequences in the same sample as well. The rearrangement links TRBV6-5 to TRBJ2-7; D uncertain. V gave up 0 bases and J gave up 1 base, with 7 bases separating them. Germline V lookup: CDR1 MNHEY, CDR2 SVGAGI. This CDR3 spans 14 amino acids. This CDR3 reads CASSYSTVSYEQYF. The CDR3 DNA reads TGTGCCAGCAGTTACTCCACGGTTTCCTACGAGCAGTACTTC.

This clone has a handful of counts. The genes are TRBV10-2 and TRBJ1-2, with D maybe TRBD1 (6 bases). The length of the CDR3 is 16 residues. CDR1 is WSHSY, CDR2 SAAADI, per germline. Trimming took 4 bases from V and 7 from J, leaving 22 bases between them. CDR3 sequence (DNA): TGCGCCAGCAGTGGCACCCCACAGGGAAGAAGTAGTGGCTACACCTTC. Its translation is CASSGTPQGRSSGYTF.

This clone turned up a few times. The V call is TRBV19, the J call TRBJ1-1, with 7 bases identical to TRBD1. CDR1 is LNHDA, CDR2 SQIVND, per germline (reference sequence). The V and J ends lost 6 bases and 4 bases, in that order; junction bases with no gene match: 5. CDR3 length: 13 amino acids. CDR3 DNA sequence: TGTGCCAGTAGCAGACAGGGAAGCACTGAAGCTTTCTTT. Encoded protein: CASSRQGSTEAFF.

A single count supports this clone. This chain connects TRBV29-1 to TRBJ1-3; the match to TRBD1 covers 8 bases. CDR3 length: 12 amino acids. Unmatched junction bases numbered 6, after V lost 7 bases and J lost 7 bases. Germline V gives CDR1 SQVTM, CDR2 ANQGSEA. This CDR3 reads CSAVTGENTIYF. The CDR3 bases are TGCAGCGCCGTGACAGGGGAGAACACCATATATTTT.

V gene TRBV14 combines with J gene TRBJ2-3; 7 positions match TRBD1. Trimming at V came to 4 bases and at J to 0 bases, leaving 13 bases not matched to a gene. This CDR3 is 18 amino acids long. The V gene's germline CDR1 is SGHDN and CDR2 FVKESK. The DNA of the CDR3 is TGTGCCAGCAGCCCACGAACGACCTCGACAGGGAGCACAGATACGCAGTATTTT. Its translation: CASSPRTTSTGSTDTQYF.

This rearrangement joins TRBV5-1 to TRBJ1-2, with TRBD1 identical over 7 bases. CDR1 and CDR2 (germline): SGHRS, YFSETQ. The CDR3 sequence is 15 residues long. V shed 3 bases, J shed 7 bases, and the junction held 12 bases outside the gene matches. This chain's CDR3 is CASSSGDSQQGGYTF. DNA for the CDR3: TGCGCCAGCAGCTCGGGGGACAGCCAGCAGGGTGGCTACACCTTC.

The V call is TRBV4-3, the J call TRBJ2-1, with D hard to call. CDR1 and CDR2 from the germline V gene are LGHNA and YSLEER. Trimming removed 0 bases from V and 5 bases from J, with 8 bases in between. This CDR3 is built from 14 residues. The CDR3 loop reads CASSQDRLHNEQFF. The CDR3 bases are TGCGCCAGCAGCCAAGACAGGCTACACAATGAGCAGTTCTTC.